These T cell receptor beta chains were read from a single sample in a study of shared clonotypes between healthy human individuals. Clones were read by immunoSEQ multiplex PCR, and TCRdb kept only the in-frame ones, dropping some. The sample consists of roughly 2,500,000 clones, approximately 93% of them appearing once. What was sequenced was naive CD4+ T cells from PBMCs. All receptors come from a man between 18 and 35 years old in good health. Some clones in this sample may be carry-over from other donors' samples. Both conserved end residues are part of each CDR3. Each record gives: V gene, CDR3 length, J gene, clone size, D gene, CDR3 protein, CDR3 DNA. D genes are given only for firm matches. Expanded clones get a size class; other rows say once, few or many, or leave the size out.

>TRBV29-1|16|TRBJ2-1|few|TRBD2
CSVDLGLAGSYNEQFF
TGCAGCGTCGATCTAGGACTAGCGGGTTCCTACAATGAGCAGTTCTTC
>TRBV5-1|14|TRBJ1-1|NA|TRBD1
CASSEGQLNTEAFF
TGCGCCAGCAGCGAGGGACAGCTGAACACTGAAGCTTTCTTT
>TRBV5-1|16|TRBJ1-1|NA|TRBD1
CASSLGGTGVVTEAFF
TGCGCCAGCAGCTTGGGGGGCACAGGGGTAGTCACTGAAGCTTTCTTT
>TRBV10-1|12|TRBJ2-2|once|NA
CASSDFPGELFF
TGCGCCAGCAGTGATTTCCCCGGGGAGCTGTTTTTT
>TRBV6-1|15|TRBJ2-1|NA|TRBD2
CASTGLAGVRNEQFF
TGTGCCAGCACTGGACTAGCGGGAGTCAGGAATGAGCAGTTCTTC
>TRBV5-1|17|TRBJ1-4|NA|NA
CASSAGTDFGTNEKLFF
TGCGCCAGCAGCGCAGGGACCGACTTTGGAACTAATGAAAAACTGTTTTTT
>TRBV4-2|14|TRBJ2-1|NA|NA
CASSRPPGAYEQFF
TGTGCCAGCAGCCGACCACCGGGAGCCTATGAGCAGTTCTTC
>TRBV10-3|16|TRBJ2-1|NA|TRBD2
CAISELVAGGYNEQFF
TGTGCCATCAGTGAGTTAGTAGCGGGAGGGTACAATGAGCAGTTCTTC
>TRBV18|12|TRBJ2-5|NA|NA
CASSPRQETQYF
TGTGCCAGCTCACCCAGACAAGAGACCCAGTACTTC
>TRBV28|11|TRBJ2-1|once|NA
CASSSYNEQFF
TGTGCCAGCAGTTCATACAATGAGCAGTTCTTC
>TRBV6-6|14|TRBJ2-2|NA|NA
CASRTTANTGELFF
TGTGCCAGCAGAACGACAGCGAACACCGGGGAGCTGTTTTTT
>TRBV4-1|14|TRBJ2-3|NA|NA
CASRKQGSTDTQYF
TGCGCCAGCAGAAAACAGGGTTCCACAGATACGCAGTATTTT
>TRBV2|13|TRBJ2-7|NA|NA
CASSINRAYEQYF
TGTGCCAGCAGCATAAACAGGGCCTACGAGCAGTACTTC
>TRBV27|13|TRBJ2-5|NA|TRBD2
CASSSGLVVTQYF
TGTGCCAGCAGTTCGGGACTAGTAGTGACCCAGTACTTC
>TRBV9|16|TRBJ2-7|NA|NA
CASSPQGQEPSYEQYF
TGTGCCAGCAGCCCACAAGGGCAGGAGCCCTCCTACGAGCAGTACTTC
>TRBV7-2|14|TRBJ1-1|NA|TRBD1
CASSLQGATTEAFF
TGTGCCAGCAGCCTACAGGGGGCAACGACTGAAGCTTTCTTT
>TRBV11-2|14|TRBJ2-2|once|NA
CASSDRGRGGELFF
TGTGCCAGCAGTGACCGTGGTAGGGGCGGGGAGCTGTTTTTT
>TRBV6-4|13|TRBJ1-1|NA|NA
CASSAELDTEAFF
TGTGCCAGCAGCGCCGAGTTAGACACTGAAGCTTTCTTT
>TRBV7-3|16|TRBJ2-3|NA|TRBD1
CASSQQGAGDSDTQYF
TGTGCCAGCAGCCAACAGGGGGCCGGGGATAGTGATACGCAGTATTTT
>TRBV7-2|16|TRBJ2-4|NA|NA
CASSLGWEIAKNIQYF
TGTGCCAGCAGCTTGGGGTGGGAGATAGCCAAAAACATTCAGTACTTC
>TRBV29-1|16|TRBJ2-2|once|TRBD2
CSAIRSGRAVTGELFF
TGCAGCGCCATTCGGAGCGGGAGGGCCGTAACCGGGGAGCTGTTTTTT
>TRBV18|15|TRBJ1-4|NA|TRBD1
CASSPLGQGNEKLFF
TGTGCCAGCTCACCTCTGGGACAGGGAAATGAAAAACTGTTTTTT
>TRBV27|16|TRBJ2-1|NA|NA
CASSPPRGKSYNEQFF
TGTGCCAGCAGTCCTCCCCGCGGGAAGTCCTACAATGAGCAGTTCTTC
>TRBV19|13|TRBJ1-5|few|NA
CASSIDQGQPQHF
TGTGCCAGTAGTATAGATCAGGGTCAGCCCCAGCATTTT
>TRBV11-2|14|TRBJ2-7|NA|TRBD1
CASSPGDSSYEQYF
TGTGCCAGCAGCCCAGGGGACAGTTCCTACGAGCAGTACTTC
>TRBV9|16|TRBJ2-2|NA|NA
CASSVGRFGRSGELFF
TGTGCCAGCAGCGTAGGACGGTTTGGGCGGTCAGGGGAGCTGTTTTTT
>TRBV6-5|12|TRBJ1-2|NA|NA
CASRQGYYGYTF
TGTGCCAGCAGGCAGGGGTACTATGGCTACACCTTC
>TRBV11-2|15|TRBJ2-5|NA|TRBD2
CASSLAGLAQETQYF
TGTGCCAGCAGCTTAGCCGGACTAGCCCAAGAGACCCAGTACTTC
>TRBV5-1|15|TRBJ2-5|NA|NA
CASSLGGYYQETQYF
TGCGCCAGCAGCTTGGGAGGTTATTACCAAGAGACCCAGTACTTC
>TRBV15|14|TRBJ2-5|NA|TRBD2
CATSRGAGAWTQYF
TGTGCCACCAGCAGAGGAGCGGGGGCGTGGACCCAGTACTTC
>TRBV5-1|21|TRBJ2-1|NA|TRBD1
CASSLFTIFGSGQAAYNEQFF
TGCGCCAGCAGCTTGTTTACCATATTCGGATCGGGACAGGCCGCCTACAATGAGCAGTTCTTC
>TRBV5-6|16|TRBJ1-1|NA|TRBD1
CASTLLRRGPGTEAFF
TGTGCCAGCACCTTACTTCGCAGGGGGCCAGGCACTGAAGCTTTCTTT
>TRBV12-5|15|TRBJ2-6|NA|NA
CASAPEGSGANVLTF
TGTGCTAGTGCCCCGGAGGGTTCTGGGGCCAACGTCCTGACTTTC
>TRBV18|13|TRBJ2-7|NA|NA
CASSPTGSYEQYF
TGTGCCAGCTCACCGACCGGGAGCTACGAGCAGTACTTC
>TRBV29-1|15|TRBJ1-4|NA|NA
CSVPGRGRTNEKLFF
TGCAGCGTGCCCGGGAGGGGGAGGACTAATGAAAAACTGTTTTTT
>TRBV28|15|TRBJ2-7|NA|NA
CASTKSPPLLGEQYF
TGTGCCAGCACCAAAAGCCCCCCACTACTTGGTGAGCAGTACTTC
>TRBV11-2|15|TRBJ1-3|NA|NA
CASSFGGLSGNTIYF
TGTGCCAGCAGCTTCGGGGGCCTCTCTGGAAACACCATATATTTT
>TRBV19|15|TRBJ2-1|NA|NA
CASSILRDPSNEQFF
TGTGCCAGTAGTATACTCCGGGACCCATCGAATGAGCAGTTCTTC
>TRBV18|13|TRBJ1-2|NA|TRBD1
CASSLTGDYGYTF
TGTGCCAGCTCGCTGACAGGGGACTATGGCTACACCTTC
>TRBV28|13|TRBJ1-1|NA|NA
CASSFHITPEAFF
TGTGCCAGCAGTTTTCACATCACCCCTGAAGCTTTCTTT
>TRBV7-3|16|TRBJ2-1|once|NA
CASSSHWTRDYNEQFF
TGTGCCAGCAGCTCCCATTGGACTCGAGATTACAATGAGCAGTTCTTC
>TRBV5-4|13|TRBJ2-3|NA|NA
CASSLDSGDTQYF
TGTGCCAGCAGCTTGGACAGCGGAGATACGCAGTATTTT
>TRBV19|12|TRBJ2-7|NA|NA
CASSTPGYEQYF
TGTGCCAGTAGTACCCCAGGCTACGAGCAGTACTTC
>TRBV29-1|12|TRBJ2-7|NA|TRBD1
CSVTGAPYEQYF
TGCAGCGTGACAGGGGCCCCCTACGAGCAGTACTTC
>TRBV28|15|TRBJ2-5|NA|NA
CASRRSLGDQETQYF
TGTGCCAGCAGGAGGTCGCTCGGGGACCAAGAGACCCAGTACTTC
>TRBV28|15|TRBJ2-7|NA|TRBD1
CASSAGQVSSYEQYF
TGTGCCAGCAGTGCCGGACAGGTGAGCTCCTACGAGCAGTACTTC
>TRBV6-5|16|TRBJ1-1|NA|TRBD1
CASSYRSTGGFTEAFF
TGTGCCAGCAGTTACCGCTCGACAGGGGGTTTTACTGAAGCTTTCTTT
>TRBV2|13|TRBJ2-4|NA|NA
CASRLTDKNIQYF
TGTGCCAGCAGGTTAACAGACAAAAACATTCAGTACTTC
>TRBV28|15|TRBJ2-5|NA|NA
CASSLEWGNQETQYF
TGTGCCAGCAGTTTGGAGTGGGGAAACCAAGAGACCCAGTACTTC
>TRBV27|14|TRBJ2-4|NA|NA
CASSIAGAVRIQYF
TGTGCCAGCTCGATTGCGGGCGCGGTGAGAATTCAGTACTTC
>TRBV5-4|13|TRBJ2-5|once|NA
CASSLILSETQYF
TGTGCCAGCAGCTTGATCCTGTCAGAGACCCAGTACTTC
>TRBV30|12|TRBJ1-1|few|NA
CAWSGVNTEAFF
TGTGCCTGGAGTGGGGTGAACACTGAAGCTTTCTTT
>TRBV5-1|17|TRBJ2-1|NA|NA
CASSFGRGSLLDNEQFF
TGCGCCAGCAGCTTTGGCCGGGGGAGTTTGTTGGACAATGAGCAGTTCTTC
>TRBV6-1|15|TRBJ2-6|NA|NA
CASSEPVSGANVLTF
TGTGCCAGCAGTGAACCTGTCTCTGGGGCCAACGTCCTGACTTTC
>TRBV13|19|TRBJ2-7|NA|TRBD2
CASSAQSGRASLPFYEQYF
TGTGCCAGCAGCGCACAAAGCGGGAGGGCCTCTCTCCCATTTTACGAGCAGTACTTC
>TRBV5-1|15|TRBJ1-4|NA|NA
CASSLEGASGEKLFF
TGCGCCAGCAGCTTGGAAGGGGCAAGTGGTGAAAAACTGTTTTTT
>TRBV29-1|11|TRBJ2-1|once|NA
CSGYRANEQFF
TGCAGCGGATATAGGGCCAATGAGCAGTTCTTC
>TRBV7-3|18|TRBJ2-2|once|TRBD1
CASSLTGQGAANTGELFF
TGTGCCAGCAGCTTAACGGGACAGGGGGCCGCGAACACCGGGGAGCTGTTTTTT